This T cell receptor (beta chain) was profiled in a study of technical replicates of blood from a handful of donors. In germline, CDR1 is SGHTA, CDR2 FQGTGA. V shed 0 bases and J shed 1 base, with 11 bases lying between them. The CDR3 loop spans 16 amino acids. Sequenced by immunoSEQ multiplex PCR; TCRdb stores in-frame clones only, minus some. The sample records approximately 92,000 clones, roughly 95% being singletons. What was sequenced was T cells isolated from PBMCs. The chain couples TRBV7-3 to TRBJ2-3; D possibly corresponds to TRBD1 (5 bases). The TCR sequence derives from a human donor in good health. The CDR3 DNA reads TGTGCCAGCAGCTTAACTTCAGGGTTGGGCACAGATACGCAGTATTTT. Protein product: CASSLTSGLGTDTQYF.